The 27 T cell receptor beta chains reported below all come from one sample, sequenced in a study of blood T cell repertoires in COVID-19 (dated by TCRdb to the early 2020s). To prepare the library, the immunoSEQ multiplex PCR assay was applied. Here the immuneACCESS table is served through TCRdb, limited to in-frame sequences with V and J called. Missing clones are a known gap in these copies; in checked studies unresolved V genes cover under half, and the rest lacks a known reason. This sample comprises about 190,000 clones, 70% to 85% of them detected only once. The ten largest clones add up to 9.5% to 15% of the sample. The sample comprised peripheral blood. Source of these receptors: a woman in her forties or fifties with acute or convalescent COVID-19.

The rearrangement uses TRBV30 and TRBJ1-1, with D uncertain. This CDR3 region has 13 residues. V lost 3 bases to trimming and J lost 5 bases, with 13 bases between them. CDR1 and CDR2 from the germline V gene are GTSNPN and SVGIG (reference sequence). The CDR3 DNA reads TGTGCCTGGAGGAGAACCTCTAGGACTGAAGCTTTCTTT. Its protein is CAWRRTSRTEAFF.

V and J are TRBV7-8 and TRBJ2-7, with TRBD2 identical over 12 bases. Germline assignment: CDR1 SGHVS and CDR2 FQNEAQ. The CDR3 contains 18 residues. V lost 1 base to trimming and J lost 3 bases; unmatched junction nucleotides: 10. CDR3 protein: CASSLVRGLAGIIYEQYF. CDR3 in DNA: TGTGCCAGCAGCTTAGTAAGGGGACTAGCGGGTATCATCTACGAGCAGTACTTC.

The chain combines TRBV6-6 with TRBJ1-1; the D is unclear. The CDR3 contains 11 residues. Germline CDR1 and CDR2: MNHNY and SVGAGI (reference sequence). V was clipped by 6 bases and J by 3 bases, with 5 bases between them. The CDR3 nucleotides read TGTGCCAGCAGCCCATACACTGAAGCTTTCTTT. This translates into CASSPYTEAFF.

The table lists this clone with a count of one. The chain recombines TRBV28 with TRBJ1-4; no clear D. Trimming shortened V by 3 bases and J by 7 bases, and 15 bases separated the two germline ends. This CDR3 is 15 amino acids long. The V gene's germline CDR1 is MDHEN and CDR2 SYDVKM. The CDR3: CASSFVAGRTEKLFF. In nucleotides, the CDR3 is TGTGCCAGCAGTTTCGTGGCGGGAAGGACTGAAAAACTGTTTTTT.

CDR3: CASSLFGVGSEKLFF. CDR3 nucleotide sequence: TGTGCCAGCAGCTTATTCGGGGTTGGAAGTGAAAAACTGTTTTTT. V gene TRBV11-2 combines with J gene TRBJ1-4; no firm D call. This CDR3 has 15 residues. Trimming left V 2 bases short and J 7 bases short, with 14 bases between. The V gene's germline CDR1 is SGHAT and CDR2 FQNNGV.

J is TRBJ1-2 and V is TRBV28, with 8 positions matching TRBD1. The V segment lost 6 bases and the J segment 8 bases; nucleotides outside the gene matches: 8. The germline gives CDR1 MDHEN, CDR2 SYDVKM. This CDR3 contains 13 residues. CDR3 region: CASSRDRSQGYTF. The CDR3 coding sequence is TGTGCCAGCAGCCGGGACAGGTCGCAGGGCTACACCTTC.

CDR3 amino acids: CASRTGQGSSQPQHF. The CDR3 nucleotides are TGTGCCAGCAGGACGGGCCAGGGTAGTTCGCAGCCCCAGCATTTT. The J gene is TRBJ1-5, the V gene TRBV6-5, with D possibly being TRBD1 (5 bases). Trimming removed 6 bases from V and 7 bases from J, with 19 bases in between. The CDR3 runs 15 residues. Looked up from germline, CDR1 is MNHEY and CDR2 is SVGAGI.

The chain has TRBV6-5 and TRBJ2-7; 7 nucleotides match TRBD2. The CDR3 spans 15 residues. The J segment lost 0 bases and the V segment lost 4 bases, leaving 6 bases of the junction unmatched. CDR1 is MNHEY, CDR2 SVGAGI, per germline. The CDR3 region is CASSSTSSGSYEQYF. Here the CDR3 DNA reads TGTGCCAGCAGTTCCACCTCTAGCGGCTCCTACGAGCAGTACTTC.

The chain uses TRBV5-1 and TRBJ1-1; D is uncertain. CDR1 and CDR2 from the germline V gene are SGHRS and YFSETQ. The CDR3 runs 14 residues. V was shortened by 4 bases and J by 0 bases, with 10 bases between the two germline ends. CDR3 nucleotides: TGCGCCAGCAGCCCGGGAGATATGAACACTGAAGCTTTCTTT. Amino acids: CASSPGDMNTEAFF. Based on the CDR3 plus reference TRBV5-1 and TRBJ1-1, the full variable domain is KAGVTQTPRYLIKTRGQQVTLSCSPISGHRSVSWYQQTPGQGLQFLFEYFSETQRNKGNFPGRFSGRQFSNSRSEMNVSTLELGDSALYLCASSPGDMNTEAFFGQGTRLTVV.

The rearrangement joins TRBV5-6 to TRBJ1-5, with a tentative D call TRBD1 (5 bases). V was clipped by 0 bases and J by 0 bases, with 10 bases between them. From germline, CDR1 is SGHDT and CDR2 YYEEEE. CDR3 length equals 16 residues. The CDR3: CASSLALGGSNQPQHF. The CDR3 DNA reads TGTGCCAGCAGCTTGGCTCTGGGGGGTAGCAATCAGCCCCAGCATTTT.

This clone was counted between two and nine times. The J gene is TRBJ2-4, the V gene TRBV4-3; 9 nucleotides match TRBD1. V dropped 4 bases and J dropped 9; count of bases not matched to a gene: 13. Germline values: CDR1 LGHNA, CDR2 YSLEER. CDR3 size: 16 residues. CDR3 nucleotide sequence: TGCGCCAGCAGCCCTCACAGGGGGCTCGGGGAAACCATTCAGTACTTC. Protein: CASSPHRGLGETIQYF.

The rearrangement uses TRBV28 and TRBJ2-1, with TRBD2 matching over 10 bases. J lost 4 bases, V lost 5 bases, and 11 bases had no gene match. The CDR3 spans 17 residues. Germline loops: CDR1 MDHEN, CDR2 SYDVKM. The CDR3 nucleotides read TGTGCCAGCAGTCCCCTAGCGGGAGTTGCAGATTACAATGAGCAGTTCTTC. Protein sequence: CASSPLAGVADYNEQFF.

V is TRBV28 and J is TRBJ1-2; possible D gene TRBD1, 6 bases. V dropped 1 base and J dropped 3 bases, with 15 bases sitting between them. This CDR3 is built from 16 residues. The germline CDR1 and CDR2 sequences are MDHEN and SYDVKM. The CDR3 region is CASSLSPWTADYGYTF. DNA for the CDR3: TGTGCCAGCAGTTTATCCCCATGGACAGCCGACTATGGCTACACCTTC.

J is TRBJ2-5 and V is TRBV19, with a possible D match to TRBD2 (6 bases). The CDR3 spans 14 residues. Germline V gives CDR1 LNHDA, CDR2 SQIVND (reference sequence). Deletions cut 2 bases from V and 2 bases from J, with 9 bases between. CDR3 DNA: TGTGCCAGTAGTATATTCCGGGGGCAAGAGACCCAGTACTTC. It specifies CASSIFRGQETQYF.

The chain recombines TRBV6-5 with TRBJ2-2; D ambiguous. CDR1 MNHEY and CDR2 SVGAGI come from the germline V gene. CDR3 length: 14 residues. V lost 7 bases and J 1 base, leaving 10 bases between the germline ends. CDR3 sequence: CASNQAGNTGELFF. The CDR3 coding sequence is TGTGCCAGCAACCAGGCAGGGAACACCGGGGAGCTGTTTTTT.

This clone showed up just a few times. This chain uses TRBV13 with TRBJ2-7, with TRBD2 matching 8 bases. The germline gives CDR1 PRHDT, CDR2 FYEKMQ (reference sequence). The CDR3 is 16 residues long. V was pared by 1 base and J by 0 bases, with 5 bases of the junction left unmatched. CDR3 region: CASSLARGEGSYEQYF. CDR3 DNA: TGTGCCAGCAGCTTAGCGCGGGGGGAGGGCTCCTACGAGCAGTACTTC.

This clone occurred once. The gene calls are TRBV10-2 and TRBJ1-1; D uncertain. The CDR3 is 13 residues long. CDR1 and CDR2 (germline): WSHSY, SAAADI. The ends were cut back, 6 bases at V and 3 bases at J, with 11 bases in the middle. The CDR3 protein is CASRKAQDTEAFF. The CDR3, as DNA: TGCGCCAGCAGGAAAGCTCAGGACACTGAAGCTTTCTTT.

V gene TRBV27 combines with J gene TRBJ2-3; 7 bases map to TRBD2. J lost 3 bases, V lost 2 bases, and 5 bases had no gene match. This CDR3 is built from 15 residues. Germline lookup yields CDR1 MNHEY and CDR2 SMNVEV (reference sequence). The chain's CDR3 is CASSLAGRATDTQYF. The CDR3 coding sequence is TGTGCCAGCAGTTTAGCAGGGAGGGCTACAGATACGCAGTATTTT.

The rearrangement links TRBV27 to TRBJ1-1, with TRBD1 matching over 8 bases. The trim removed 3 bases at V and 0 bases at J, leaving 9 bases unmatched. CDR1 and CDR2 (germline): MNHEY, SMNVEV (reference sequence). This CDR3 has 17 amino acids. The CDR3 DNA is TGTGCCAGCAGTTTTTTCGGACAGGGAGTCATGAACACTGAAGCTTTCTTT. This translates into CASSFFGQGVMNTEAFF.

This clone appeared a single time. The rearrangement links TRBV24-1 to TRBJ2-1, with D possibly matching TRBD1 (6 bases). Germline V gene lookup returns CDR1 KGHDR and CDR2 SFDVKD. Trimming removed 8 bases at V and 3 bases at J, with 10 bases between. The CDR3 spans 13 residues. CDR3 in DNA: TGTGCCACCACGGACAGTAACTACAATGAGCAGTTCTTC. Its translation is CATTDSNYNEQFF.

In DNA, the CDR3 is TGTGCCAGTAGGGACAGGGGGTCAGACATTCAGTACTTC. The encoded protein is CASRDRGSDIQYF. The chain has TRBV19 and TRBJ2-4; TRBD1 matches 10 bases. After removal of 6 bases from V and 8 bases from J, the junction contained 4 bases not matched to a gene. The germline CDR1 and CDR2 sequences are LNHDA and SQIVND (reference sequence). The CDR3 loop spans 13 amino acids.

The chain is built from TRBV15 and TRBJ2-7; 9 bases map to TRBD1. J gave up 2 bases and V 2 bases, and 4 bases lay outside the gene matches. CDR3 length: 15 residues. Germline V gene sequence: CDR1 LNHNV, CDR2 YYDKDF (reference sequence). The CDR3 DNA reads as TGTGCCACCAGCAGAAGTGGGACAGGGACCTACGAGCAGTACTTC. It is translated as CATSRSGTGTYEQYF.

The V call is TRBV7-9, the J call TRBJ1-4, with a weak D call TRBD1 (5 bases). Germline V lookup: CDR1 SEHNR, CDR2 FQNEAQ (reference sequence). CDR3 length equals 14 residues. The V end lost 5 bases, the J end lost 11 bases, and 18 bases lay between the germline ends. DNA of the CDR3: TGTGCCAGCAGCCAACCGGAGGAGGGGTGGAAACTGTTTTTT. Encoded protein: CASSQPEEGWKLFF.

The CDR3 protein is CATSRRDKNTEAFF. The CDR3 coding sequence is TGTGCCACCAGCAGAAGGGACAAGAACACTGAAGCTTTCTTT. This chain uses TRBV15 with TRBJ1-1; TRBD1 might be the D (6 bases). The V and J ends lost 2 bases and 1 base respectively, with 8 bases between them. The germline gives CDR1 LNHNV, CDR2 YYDKDF (reference sequence). The CDR3 spans 14 residues.

The chain combines TRBV13 with TRBJ2-3; 12 bases agree with TRBD2. Trimming at V came to 5 bases and at J to 0 bases, leaving 3 bases not matched to a gene. Germline lookup yields CDR1 PRHDT and CDR2 FYEKMQ (reference sequence). The CDR3 covers 16 residues. CDR3 nucleotide sequence: TGTGCCAGCAGCCGACTAGCGGGGGTGAGCACAGATACGCAGTATTTT. This sequence encodes CASSRLAGVSTDTQYF.

Only a few counts were recorded for this clone. The V gene is TRBV19, the J gene TRBJ1-1, with D maybe TRBD1 (6 bases). Trimming pared 6 bases from V and 1 base from J, leaving 9 bases between. The CDR3 length is 13 residues. Germline V gene data show CDR1 as LNHDA and CDR2 as SQIVND (reference sequence). The DNA for the CDR3 is TGTGCCAGTAGACTACAGGGGAACACTGAAGCTTTCTTT. Protein sequence: CASRLQGNTEAFF.

The chain carries TRBV2 and TRBJ2-1; 13 bases map to TRBD2. The CDR3 length is 14 residues. Germline V gene lookup returns CDR1 SNHLY and CDR2 FYNNEI. Trimming took 6 bases from V and 8 from J; bases not matched to a gene: 4. CDR3 sequence reads: CASRPGLAGYEQFF. The CDR3 bases are TGTGCCAGCAGACCGGGACTAGCGGGATATGAGCAGTTCTTC.